This TCR beta chain was captured by sequencing in a study of blood T cell repertoires in COVID-19. Study-level information: Two negative PCRs, clearance, or symptom resolution had been documented for recovered Cohort 3 donors. PBMCs, B-cell-depleted T cells, or T cells were the source of the cDNA or gDNA that made up the material.

V lost 0 bases to trimming and J lost 2 bases, with 10 bases between them. The germline V gene encodes CDR1 MNHEY and CDR2 SVGAGI. The CDR3 consists of 15 residues. Participants came from about two dozen US areas, aged roughly 18 to 89 years. Original methodology: Reference gene primer amplification gave nucleated cell count estimates. The assay was immunoSEQ multiplex PCR, and TCRdb's table has in-frame clones only and misses some. V and J calls and clone size follow that table, whereas D and trimming were derived from the DNA. The sample lists about 170,000 clones; 65% to 80% were seen once. This sequence originates from an older woman in a cohort exposed to, infected with or recovered from COVID-19 (not recorded which). Source material: PBMCs or T cells enriched from blood (not recorded which). The chain links TRBV6-5 to TRBJ1-2; no reliable D call. CDR3 region: CASSYSVEANYGYTF. Written as DNA, the CDR3 is TGTGCCAGCAGTTACTCGGTAGAAGCAAACTATGGCTACACCTTC.